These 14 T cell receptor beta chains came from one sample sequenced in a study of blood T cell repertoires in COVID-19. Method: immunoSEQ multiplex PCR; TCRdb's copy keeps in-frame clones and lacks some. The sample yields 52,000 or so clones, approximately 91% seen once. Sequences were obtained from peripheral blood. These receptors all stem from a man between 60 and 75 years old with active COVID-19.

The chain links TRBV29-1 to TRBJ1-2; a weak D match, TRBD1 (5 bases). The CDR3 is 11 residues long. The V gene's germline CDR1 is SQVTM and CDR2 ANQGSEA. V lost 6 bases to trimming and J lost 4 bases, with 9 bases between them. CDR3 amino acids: CSVQESYGYTF. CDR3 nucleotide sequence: TGCAGCGTACAGGAGAGCTATGGCTACACCTTC. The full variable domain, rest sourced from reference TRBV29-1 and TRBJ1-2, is SAVISQKPSRDICQRGTSLTIQCQVDSQVTMMFWYRQQPGQSLTLIATANQGSEATYESGFVIDKFPISRPNLTFSTLTVSNMSPEDSSIYLCSVQESYGYTFGSGTRLTVV.

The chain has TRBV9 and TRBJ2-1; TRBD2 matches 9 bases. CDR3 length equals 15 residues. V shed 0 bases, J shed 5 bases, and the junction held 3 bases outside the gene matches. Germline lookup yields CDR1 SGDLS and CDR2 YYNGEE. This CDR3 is CASSVEGLANNEQFF. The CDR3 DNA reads TGTGCCAGCAGCGTAGAGGGACTAGCTAACAATGAGCAGTTCTTC.

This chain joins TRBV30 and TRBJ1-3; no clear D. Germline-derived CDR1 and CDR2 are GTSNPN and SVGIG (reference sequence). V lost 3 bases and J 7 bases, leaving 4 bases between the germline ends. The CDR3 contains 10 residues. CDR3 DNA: TGTGCCTGGAGAGCGAACACCATATATTTT. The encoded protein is CAWRANTIYF. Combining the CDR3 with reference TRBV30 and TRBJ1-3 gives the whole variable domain SQTIHQWPATLVQPVGSPLSLECTVEGTSNPNLYWYRQAAGRGLQLLFYSVGIGQISSEVPQNLSASRPQDRQFILSSKKLLLSDSGFYLCAWRANTIYFGEGSWLTVV.

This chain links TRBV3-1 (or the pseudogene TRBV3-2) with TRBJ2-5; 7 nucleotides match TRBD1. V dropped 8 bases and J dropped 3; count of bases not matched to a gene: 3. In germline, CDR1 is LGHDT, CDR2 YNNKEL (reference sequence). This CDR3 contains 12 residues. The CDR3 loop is CASRDREETQYF. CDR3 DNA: TGTGCCAGCCGGGACAGAGAAGAGACCCAGTACTTC.

CDR3: CSVEASQTVNTEAFF. The CDR3 coding sequence is TGCAGCGTTGAAGCCAGCCAGACAGTGAACACTGAAGCTTTCTTT. The chain has TRBV29-1 and TRBJ1-1; a weak D match, TRBD1 (5 bases). The CDR3 sequence is 15 residues long. From germline, CDR1 is SQVTM and CDR2 ANQGSEA. V lost 1 base, J lost 0 bases, and 12 bases lay in between.

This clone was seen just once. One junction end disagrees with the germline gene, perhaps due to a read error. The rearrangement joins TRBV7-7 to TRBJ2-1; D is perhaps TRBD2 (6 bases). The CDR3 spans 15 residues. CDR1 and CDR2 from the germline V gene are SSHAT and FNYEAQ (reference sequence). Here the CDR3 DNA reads TGTGCTAGCAGCTTAGCAGGAGGGGTTTACAATGAGCAGTTCTTC. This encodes CASSLAGGVYNEQFF.

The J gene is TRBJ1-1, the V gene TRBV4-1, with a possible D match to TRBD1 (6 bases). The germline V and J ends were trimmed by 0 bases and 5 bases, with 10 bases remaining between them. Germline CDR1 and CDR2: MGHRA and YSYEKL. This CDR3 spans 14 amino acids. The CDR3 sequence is CASSQEGRGTEAFF. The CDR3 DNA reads TGCGCCAGCAGCCAAGAAGGCAGGGGAACTGAAGCTTTCTTT.

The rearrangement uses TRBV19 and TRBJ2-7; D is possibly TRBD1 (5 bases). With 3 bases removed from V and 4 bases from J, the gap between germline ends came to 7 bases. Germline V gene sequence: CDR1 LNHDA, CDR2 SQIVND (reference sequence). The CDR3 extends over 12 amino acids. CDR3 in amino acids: CASSMGRYEQYF. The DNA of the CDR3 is TGTGCCAGTAGTATGGGGCGGTACGAGCAGTACTTC.

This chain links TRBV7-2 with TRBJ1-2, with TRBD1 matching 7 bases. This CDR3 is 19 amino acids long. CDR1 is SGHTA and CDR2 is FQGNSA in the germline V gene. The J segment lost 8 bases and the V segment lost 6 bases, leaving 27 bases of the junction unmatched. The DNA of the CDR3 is TGTGCCAGCAGTACCGACAGGGAAGCTTTGCCGTTGGGACCAAACGGCTACACCTTC. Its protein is CASSTDREALPLGPNGYTF.

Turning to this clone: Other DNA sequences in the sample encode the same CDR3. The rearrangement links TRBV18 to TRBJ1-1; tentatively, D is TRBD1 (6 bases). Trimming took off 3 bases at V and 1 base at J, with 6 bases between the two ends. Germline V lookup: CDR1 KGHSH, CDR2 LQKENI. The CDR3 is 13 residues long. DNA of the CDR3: TGTGCCAGCTCACCGGGACAGAACACTGAAGCTTTCTTT. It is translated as CASSPGQNTEAFF.

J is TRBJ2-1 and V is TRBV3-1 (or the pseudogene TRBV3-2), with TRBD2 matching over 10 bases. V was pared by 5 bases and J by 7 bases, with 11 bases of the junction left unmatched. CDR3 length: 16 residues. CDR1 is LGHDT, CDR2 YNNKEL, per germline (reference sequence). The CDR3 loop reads CASSNNLAGVGNEQFF. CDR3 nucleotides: TGTGCCAGCAGCAATAATCTAGCGGGAGTGGGGAATGAGCAGTTCTTC.

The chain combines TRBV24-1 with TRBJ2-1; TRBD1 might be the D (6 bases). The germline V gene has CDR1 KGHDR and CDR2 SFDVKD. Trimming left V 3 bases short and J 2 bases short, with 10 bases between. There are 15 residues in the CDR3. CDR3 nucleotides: TGTGCCACCAGTGATCCTGGACAGCCCTACAATGAGCAGTTCTTC. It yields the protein CATSDPGQPYNEQFF.

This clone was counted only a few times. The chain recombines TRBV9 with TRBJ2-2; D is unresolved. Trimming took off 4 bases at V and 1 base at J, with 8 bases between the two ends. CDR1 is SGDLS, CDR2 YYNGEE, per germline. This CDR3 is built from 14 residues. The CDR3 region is CASSSQMNTGELFF. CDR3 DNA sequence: TGTGCCAGCAGCTCACAAATGAACACCGGGGAGCTGTTTTTT. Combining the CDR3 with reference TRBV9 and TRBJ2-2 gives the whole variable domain DSGVTQTPKHLITATGQRVTLRCSPRSGDLSVYWYQQSLDQGLQFLIQYYNGEERAKGNILERFSAQQFPDLHSELNLSSLELGDSALYFCASSSQMNTGELFFGEGSRLTVL.

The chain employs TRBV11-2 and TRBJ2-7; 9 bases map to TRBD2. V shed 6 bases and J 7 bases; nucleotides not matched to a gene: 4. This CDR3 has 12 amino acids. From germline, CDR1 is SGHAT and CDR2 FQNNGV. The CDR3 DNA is TGTGCCAGCAGTGGACTAGCGCAGGAGCAGTACTTC. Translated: CASSGLAQEQYF.